The clone carrying this TCR beta chain was seen a handful of times. Antigen: not known. TCRdb re-called the reads with MiXCR, one entry per CDR3 protein. The sample records 680,000 or so distinct CDR3 sequences, around a third being singletons. Germline CDR1 is MGHRA and CDR2 is YSYEKL. The CDR3 has 13 amino acids. V shed 0 bases and J shed 7 bases, with 4 bases lying between them. The sample is drawn from a study of T cell repertoires in cytomegalovirus infection. Sequencing used cultured PBMCs, obtained from culture after CMV antigen stimulation. The chain is built from TRBV4-1 and TRBJ1-6; no clear D gene. This TCR was recovered from a human donor in good health (CMV status not recorded). Some clones in this sample may be carry-over from other donors' samples. CDR3 residues: CASSQDLNSPLHF. DNA of the CDR3: TGCGCCAGCAGCCAAGATCTAAATTCACCCCTCCACTTT.